These T cell receptor beta chains were read from a single sample in a study of OX40 agonist ivuxolimab in advanced cancers. Only in-frame clones appear in the TCRdb table, and some are missing; sequencing was by immunoSEQ multiplex PCR. This sample has about 60,000 clones, with about 88% found just once. This specimen consisted of CD4+ or CD8+ T cells sorted from blood, obtained in a trial of the OX40 agonist ivuxolimab. Receptors were obtained from an adult with an advanced solid tumor such as melanoma, head and neck, liver or kidney cancer. Each CDR3 is given with its conserved first and last residue. The D gene is left open where the match is weak. Some rows mark clone size as missing; the rest say once, few, many or name a class of expanded clone.

j_gene: TRBJ1-1; d_gene: .; abundance: .; v_gene: TRBV7-9; CDR3aa: CASQGGGGTEAFF; CDR3nt: TGTGCCAGCCAGGGAGGTGGGGGGACTGAAGCTTTCTTT
j_gene: TRBJ2-2; d_gene: .; abundance: .; v_gene: TRBV2; CDR3aa: CASSETTRAKNTGELFF; CDR3nt: TGTGCCAGCAGTGAGACGACTAGAGCTAAGAACACCGGGGAGCTGTTTTTT
j_gene: TRBJ2-6; d_gene: .; abundance: .; v_gene: TRBV5-1; CDR3aa: CASSLPGSSGANVLTF; CDR3nt: TGCGCCAGCAGCTTGCCAGGGAGCTCTGGGGCCAACGTCCTGACTTTC
j_gene: TRBJ1-2; d_gene: .; abundance: .; v_gene: TRBV13; CDR3aa: CASSSGSRDSTNYGYTF; CDR3nt: TGTGCCAGCAGCTCTGGGTCCCGGGACTCCACTAACTATGGCTACACCTTC
j_gene: TRBJ2-7; d_gene: .; abundance: .; v_gene: TRBV19; CDR3aa: CASKPIGESREQYF; CDR3nt: TGTGCCAGTAAACCCATAGGGGAATCCCGGGAGCAGTACTTC
j_gene: TRBJ2-5; d_gene: TRBD2; abundance: .; v_gene: TRBV7-9; CDR3aa: CASSTGTSGRQPQETQYF; CDR3nt: TGTGCCAGCAGCACCGGGACTAGCGGGAGACAACCACAAGAGACCCAGTACTTC
j_gene: TRBJ1-3; d_gene: TRBD1; abundance: .; v_gene: TRBV4-3; CDR3aa: CASSQAPGGSGGNTIYF; CDR3nt: TGCGCCAGCAGCCAAGCGCCAGGGGGCAGTGGGGGAAACACCATATATTTT
j_gene: TRBJ2-7; d_gene: TRBD2; abundance: .; v_gene: TRBV27; CDR3aa: CASSSGTSGRSEQYF; CDR3nt: TGTGCCAGCAGTTCCGGGACTAGCGGGAGATCCGAGCAGTACTTC
j_gene: TRBJ2-3; d_gene: TRBD2; abundance: .; v_gene: TRBV28; CDR3aa: CASRGGASTDTQYF; CDR3nt: TGTGCCAGCCGGGGGGGCGCGAGCACAGATACGCAGTATTTT
j_gene: TRBJ1-5; d_gene: TRBD1; abundance: .; v_gene: TRBV28; CDR3aa: CATSDRASEPQHF; CDR3nt: TGTGCCACCTCTGACAGGGCGTCCGAGCCCCAGCATTTT
j_gene: TRBJ2-1; d_gene: .; abundance: .; v_gene: TRBV9; CDR3aa: CASSAALAGDYYNEQFF; CDR3nt: TGTGCCAGCAGCGCCGCTCTGGCGGGTGATTACTACAATGAGCAGTTCTTC
j_gene: TRBJ2-1; d_gene: TRBD2; abundance: .; v_gene: TRBV6-5; CDR3aa: CASSPGLGSYNEQFF; CDR3nt: TGTGCCAGCAGCCCTGGACTAGGGTCCTACAATGAGCAGTTCTTC
j_gene: TRBJ1-2; d_gene: .; abundance: once; v_gene: TRBV6-6; CDR3aa: CASSRGGDVLYGYTF; CDR3nt: TGTGCCAGCAGCCGAGGTGGGGACGTGCTCTATGGCTACACCTTC
j_gene: TRBJ2-7; d_gene: .; abundance: once; v_gene: TRBV28; CDR3aa: CASSSEGGSNYEQYF; CDR3nt: TGTGCCAGCAGTTCGGAAGGGGGTTCCAACTACGAGCAGTACTTC
j_gene: TRBJ1-1; d_gene: .; abundance: .; v_gene: TRBV9; CDR3aa: CASSPRGGMVYTEAFF; CDR3nt: TGTGCCAGCAGCCCCCGCGGGGGAATGGTGTACACTGAAGCTTTCTTT
j_gene: TRBJ1-3; d_gene: .; abundance: .; v_gene: TRBV4-1; CDR3aa: CASSQGPGHSGNTIYF; CDR3nt: TGCGCCAGCAGCCAAGGCCCAGGACACTCTGGAAACACCATATATTTT
j_gene: TRBJ2-1; d_gene: TRBD2; abundance: few; v_gene: TRBV4-1; CDR3aa: CASSPRTSGGDEQFF; CDR3nt: TGCGCCAGCAGTCCCAGGACTAGCGGGGGGGATGAGCAGTTCTTC
j_gene: TRBJ2-2; d_gene: .; abundance: .; v_gene: TRBV27; CDR3aa: CASSLRQTNTGELFF; CDR3nt: TGTGCCAGCAGTTTAAGACAGACGAACACCGGGGAGCTGTTTTTT
j_gene: TRBJ2-1; d_gene: TRBD2; abundance: .; v_gene: TRBV11-2; CDR3aa: CASSQAGTSGYNEQFF; CDR3nt: TGTGCCAGCAGCCAGGCCGGGACTAGCGGATACAATGAGCAGTTCTTC
j_gene: TRBJ2-3; d_gene: .; abundance: .; v_gene: TRBV27; CDR3aa: CASSSPLSGLVTDTQYF; CDR3nt: TGTGCCAGCAGTTCCCCCCTTAGCGGCCTAGTAACAGATACGCAGTATTTT
j_gene: TRBJ2-1; d_gene: TRBD2; abundance: once; v_gene: TRBV10-1; CDR3aa: CASSERVAGGPSYNEQFF; CDR3nt: TGCGCCAGCAGTGAGCGGGTAGCGGGAGGGCCCTCCTACAATGAGCAGTTCTTC
j_gene: TRBJ1-5; d_gene: .; abundance: few; v_gene: TRBV23-1; CDR3aa: CASSGTQPQHF; CDR3nt: TGCGCCAGCTCGGGGACCCAGCCCCAGCATTTT
j_gene: TRBJ1-5; d_gene: .; abundance: .; v_gene: TRBV28; CDR3aa: CASPPTGRYSNQPQHF; CDR3nt: TGTGCCAGCCCCCCGACAGGTCGTTATAGCAATCAGCCCCAGCATTTT
j_gene: TRBJ1-2; d_gene: .; abundance: many; v_gene: TRBV5-1; CDR3aa: CASSLAGHRGYYGYTF; CDR3nt: TGCGCCAGCAGCCTAGCGGGACACCGAGGCTACTATGGCTACACCTTC
j_gene: TRBJ1-2; d_gene: .; abundance: once; v_gene: TRBV28; CDR3aa: CASSLLRQSYTF; CDR3nt: TGTGCCAGCAGTTTACTGAGACAAAGCTACACCTTC
j_gene: TRBJ2-1; d_gene: TRBD2; abundance: .; v_gene: TRBV29-1; CDR3aa: CSVEASGRWGEQFF; CDR3nt: TGCAGCGTTGAAGCTAGCGGGAGGTGGGGGGAGCAGTTCTTC
j_gene: TRBJ2-7; d_gene: TRBD2; abundance: .; v_gene: TRBV7-9; CDR3aa: CASSLAGLAGVYEQYF; CDR3nt: TGTGCCAGCAGCTTAGCGGGACTAGCGGGAGTCTACGAGCAGTACTTC
j_gene: TRBJ2-3; d_gene: .; abundance: .; v_gene: TRBV4-1; CDR3aa: CATGSSTDTQYF; CDR3nt: TGCGCCACCGGGAGCAGCACAGATACGCAGTATTTT
j_gene: TRBJ1-1; d_gene: .; abundance: .; v_gene: TRBV4-3; CDR3aa: CASSQSGSALSVEGEAFF; CDR3nt: TGCGCCAGCAGCCAGTCGGGATCGGCCCTTTCGGTAGAGGGTGAAGCTTTCTTT
j_gene: TRBJ2-1; d_gene: .; abundance: .; v_gene: TRBV5-1; CDR3aa: CASSPGSSYNEQFF; CDR3nt: TGCGCCAGCAGCCCGGGGAGCTCCTACAATGAGCAGTTCTTC